Listed here are 13 T cell receptor beta chains from one sample, sequenced in a study of human T cells and chemical hapten exposure. Time point described: patch test 3, about 24 weeks after DPC sensitization. Treatment given: therapeutic diphenylcyclopropenone sensitization with weekly scalp DPC. TCRdb called the RACE reads again in MiXCR, with one record for every CDR3 protein. The profile shows some 110,000 distinct CDR3 sequences, under 40% of them singletons. Sequencing used whole blood, obtained in connection with sensitization to the hapten diphenylcyclopropenone (DPC). The receptors were gathered from a man between 35 and 55 years old with alopecia areata. Some clones in this sample may be carry-over from other donors' samples.

This clonotype occurred once. The rearrangement links TRBV2 to TRBJ1-1; D possibly corresponds to TRBD1 (6 bases). Looked up from germline, CDR1 is SNHLY and CDR2 is FYNNEI. The germline V and J ends were trimmed by 7 bases and 1 base, with 10 bases remaining between them. CDR3 length equals 13 residues. The CDR3 is CASKVRGNTEAFF. The CDR3, as DNA: TGTGCCAGCAAGGTCAGGGGGAACACTGAAGCTTTCTTT.

This clonotype was observed a handful of times. This sequence joins TRBV7-6 and TRBJ1-2; weak D call: TRBD1 (5 bases). The V gene's germline CDR1 is SGHVS and CDR2 FNYEAQ. With 4 bases removed from V and 10 bases from J, the gap between germline ends came to 16 bases. The CDR3 has 13 amino acids. The CDR3 loop is CASSSGYSPTYTF. The CDR3 region has the DNA TGTGCCAGCAGCTCAGGGTATTCCCCAACCTACACCTTC.

This sequence joins TRBV6-2 or TRBV6-3 and TRBJ2-7; 12 bases align to TRBD2. CDR3 size: 16 residues. V lost 1 base and J lost 2; bases outside the gene matches: 3. Germline-derived CDR1 and CDR2 are MNHEY and SVGEGT. The chain's CDR3 is CASSYLTSGGPYEQYV. The CDR3, as DNA: TGTGCCAGCAGTTACTTGACTAGCGGGGGACCCTACGAGCAGTACGTC.

The chain employs TRBV6-2 or TRBV6-3 and TRBJ2-7, with D uncertain. Per the germline V gene, CDR1 is MNHEY and CDR2 is SVGEGT. Trimming took 0 bases from V and 4 from J, leaving 7 bases between them. The CDR3 is 13 residues long. In DNA form, the CDR3 reads TGTGCCAGCAGTTACTCGATTAATTACGAGCAGTACGTC. It yields the protein CASSYSINYEQYV.

V gene TRBV6-2 or TRBV6-3 combines with J gene TRBJ2-1, with D perhaps TRBD2 (6 bases). This CDR3 comprises 17 residues. V was shortened by 0 bases and J by 6 bases, with 18 bases between the two germline ends. Germline-derived CDR1 and CDR2 are MNHEY and SVGEGT. CDR3 in DNA: TGTGCCAGCAGTTACTCGGGACTCCCAAGGGGTAGCAATGAGCAGTTCTTC. Translating it yields CASSYSGLPRGSNEQFF.

The chain employs TRBV28 and TRBJ1-3; maybe TRBD1 (5 bases). Germline V gene data show CDR1 as MDHEN and CDR2 as SYDVKM. V was trimmed by 6 bases and J by 5 bases, leaving 14 bases between them. This CDR3 contains 14 residues. The CDR3 DNA sequence: TGTGCCAGCAGCGGAGGGGCTATGAGAAACACCATATATTTT. Translated, it gives CASSGGAMRNTIYF.

This clonotype was counted ten times or more. The V gene is TRBV12-3 or TRBV12-4, the J gene TRBJ2-4, with no clear D. Trimming cost V 2 bases and J 7 bases, with 15 bases left between them. The CDR3 consists of 15 residues. The CDR3: CASSLNLGSMNIQYF. Here the CDR3 DNA reads TGTGCCAGCAGTTTAAATCTTGGTAGCATGAACATTCAGTACTTC.

Written as DNA, the CDR3 is TGTGCCAGCAGCGTAGGCACTAACACAGATACGCAGTATTTT. Its protein product is CASSVGTNTDTQYF. This sequence joins TRBV9 and TRBJ2-3; D is ambiguous. In germline, CDR1 is SGDLS, CDR2 YYNGEE. The CDR3 is 14 residues long. Trimming removed 0 bases from V and 2 bases from J, with 7 bases in between.

The rearrangement joins TRBV4-2 to TRBJ2-6, with TRBD1 as a possible D gene (5 bases). The CDR3 loop spans 16 amino acids. Germline values: CDR1 LGHNA, CDR2 YNFKEQ. V was pared by 0 bases and J by 1 base, with 7 bases between. The CDR3: CASSQDRASGANVLTF. The CDR3 nucleotides read TGTGCCAGCAGCCAAGACAGGGCTTCTGGGGCCAACGTCCTGACTTTC.

This clonotype was recorded a few times. The chain carries TRBV6-4 and TRBJ1-5, with no clear D. Deletions cut 3 bases from V and 1 base from J, with 4 bases between. This CDR3 comprises 13 residues. Germline loops: CDR1 MRHNA, CDR2 SNTAGT. The CDR3 coding sequence is TGTGCCAGCAGTGAGGGGAGCAATCAGCCCCAGCATTTT. Its protein is CASSEGSNQPQHF.

This chain links TRBV27 with TRBJ1-6, with TRBD1 identical over 9 bases. The V gene end was trimmed by 9 bases and the J gene end by 6 bases; junction bases not matched to a gene: 9. Germline V gene lookup returns CDR1 MNHEY and CDR2 SMNVEV (reference sequence). This CDR3 contains 15 residues. The CDR3 DNA reads TGTGCCAGTCAAAGGGACAGGGTGGGTAATTCACCCCTCCACTTT. This gives the protein CASQRDRVGNSPLHF.

This clonotype occurred a few times. V is TRBV12-3 or TRBV12-4 and J is TRBJ1-4; D remains unclear. Trimming shortened V by 7 bases and J by 14 bases, and 17 bases separated the two germline ends. This CDR3 comprises 12 residues. This CDR3 reads CASTLAGRGLFF. In DNA, the CDR3 is TGTGCCAGCACCCTAGCAGGTAGAGGCCTGTTTTTT.

The chain combines TRBV28 with TRBJ2-1; TRBD2 matches at 9 bases. Germline V CDR1 and CDR2: MDHEN, SYDVKM. V shed 3 bases and J 1 base; nucleotides not matched to a gene: 7. This CDR3 has 17 amino acids. CDR3 in DNA: TGTGCCAGCAGTTTGGGGGGCGGGAGGGAGTCCTACAATGAGCAGTTCTTC. This translates into CASSLGGGRESYNEQFF. Complete variable domain (other parts from reference TRBV28 and TRBJ2-1): DVKVTQSSRYLVKRTGEKVFLECVQDMDHENMFWYRQDPGLGLRLIYFSYDVKMKEKGDIPEGYSVSREKKERFSLILESASTNQTSMYLCASSLGGGRESYNEQFFGPGTRLTVL.